The clone carrying this TCR beta chain was seen a few times. Germline V CDR1 and CDR2: LGHDT, YNNKEL (reference sequence). The V end lost 4 bases, the J end lost 2 bases, and 13 bases lay between the germline ends. This CDR3 is 15 amino acids long. These data originate in a study of T cells after yellow fever vaccination. Study background: Low-cell-number fractions were prepared with SMART-Seq v4 Ultra Low Input.

Each CDR3 protein gets one entry after TCRdb re-called the 5' RACE reads with MiXCR. The sample lists a few hundred thousand distinct CDR3 sequences, over 3.5% occurring once. Source: PBMCs, taken 5 days after the yellow fever booster vaccination. The chain uses TRBV3-1 and TRBJ2-3, with D maybe TRBD1 (5 bases). The sequence came from a man between 18 and 29 years old who received the YFV17D yellow fever vaccine. The CDR3 sequence is CASSLYRSFTDTQYF. The CDR3 nucleotides read TGTGCCAGCAGCCTTTACAGGTCATTCACAGATACGCAGTATTTT.